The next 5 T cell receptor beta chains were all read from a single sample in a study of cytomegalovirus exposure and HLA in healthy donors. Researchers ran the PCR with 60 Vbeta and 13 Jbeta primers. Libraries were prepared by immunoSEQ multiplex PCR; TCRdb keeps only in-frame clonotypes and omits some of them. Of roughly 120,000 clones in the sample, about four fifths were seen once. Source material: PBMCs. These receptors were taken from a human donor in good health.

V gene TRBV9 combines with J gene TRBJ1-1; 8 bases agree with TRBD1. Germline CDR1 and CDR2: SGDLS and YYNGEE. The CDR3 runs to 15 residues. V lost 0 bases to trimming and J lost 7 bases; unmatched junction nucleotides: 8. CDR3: CASSVADRVSGEAFF. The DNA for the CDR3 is TGTGCCAGCAGCGTAGCGGACAGGGTGTCTGGTGAAGCTTTCTTT.

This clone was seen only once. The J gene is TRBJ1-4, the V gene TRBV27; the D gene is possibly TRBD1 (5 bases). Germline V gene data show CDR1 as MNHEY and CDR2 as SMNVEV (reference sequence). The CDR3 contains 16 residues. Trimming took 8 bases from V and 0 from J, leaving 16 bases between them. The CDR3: CASGSDTAATNEKLFF. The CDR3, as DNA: TGTGCCAGCGGGTCGGACACCGCCGCAACTAATGAAAAACTGTTTTTT.

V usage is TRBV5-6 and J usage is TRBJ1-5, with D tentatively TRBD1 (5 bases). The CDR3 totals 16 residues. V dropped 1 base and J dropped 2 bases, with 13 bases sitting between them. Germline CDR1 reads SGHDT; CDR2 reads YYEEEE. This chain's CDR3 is CASSLFREGGNQPQHF. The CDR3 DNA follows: TGTGCCAGCAGCTTGTTCAGGGAAGGTGGCAATCAGCCCCAGCATTTT.

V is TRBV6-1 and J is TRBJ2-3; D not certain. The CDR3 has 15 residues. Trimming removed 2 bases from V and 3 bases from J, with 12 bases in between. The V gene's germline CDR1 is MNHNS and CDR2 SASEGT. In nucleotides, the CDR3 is TGTGCCAGCAGTGAACCGGCGTTGAGGACAGATACGCAGTATTTT. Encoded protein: CASSEPALRTDTQYF.

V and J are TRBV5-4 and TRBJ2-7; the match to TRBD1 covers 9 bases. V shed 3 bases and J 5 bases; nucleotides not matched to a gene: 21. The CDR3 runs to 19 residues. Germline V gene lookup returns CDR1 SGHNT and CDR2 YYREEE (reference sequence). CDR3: CASSSNSPFMGQGNHEQYF. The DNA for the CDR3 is TGTGCCAGCAGCTCGAATTCCCCTTTCATGGGACAGGGAAACCACGAGCAGTACTTC.